Listed here are 3 T cell receptor beta chains from one sample, sequenced in a study of cytomegalovirus exposure and HLA in healthy donors. Use of 60 Vbeta and 13 Jbeta primers characterized the PCR. Only in-frame clones appear in the TCRdb table, and some are missing; sequencing was by immunoSEQ multiplex PCR. This sample has 190,000 or so clones, with 79% found just once. The sequenced material came from PBMCs. Source of these receptors: a girl under 18 in good health and CMV-seropositive.

V is TRBV5-4 and J is TRBJ1-3, with a tentative D call TRBD1 (6 bases). Trimming left V 4 bases short and J 0 bases short, with 11 bases between. Germline CDR1 SGHNT, CDR2 YYREEE (reference sequence). The CDR3 has 15 amino acids. As DNA, the CDR3 is TGTGCCAGCAGCCGGGACACTGGCTCTGGAAACACCATATATTTT. Encoded protein: CASSRDTGSGNTIYF.

This chain links TRBV2 with TRBJ2-7; TRBD2 agrees at 7 bases. CDR1 SNHLY and CDR2 FYNNEI come from the germline V gene. V dropped 7 bases and J dropped 2; count of bases not matched to a gene: 11. CDR3 size: 15 residues. The CDR3 sequence is CASIKAGDRPYEQYF. Written as DNA, the CDR3 is TGTGCCAGCATTAAGGCGGGGGACCGACCCTACGAGCAGTACTTC.

V and J are TRBV2 and TRBJ1-2; 10 nucleotides match TRBD1. The V and J ends lost 7 bases and 4 bases, in that order; junction bases with no gene match: 6. The CDR3 totals 14 residues. Germline V gene sequence: CDR1 SNHLY, CDR2 FYNNEI. DNA of the CDR3: TGTGCCAGCACCAGGGACAGGGGTGGCTATGGCTACACCTTC. Its protein product is CASTRDRGGYGYTF.